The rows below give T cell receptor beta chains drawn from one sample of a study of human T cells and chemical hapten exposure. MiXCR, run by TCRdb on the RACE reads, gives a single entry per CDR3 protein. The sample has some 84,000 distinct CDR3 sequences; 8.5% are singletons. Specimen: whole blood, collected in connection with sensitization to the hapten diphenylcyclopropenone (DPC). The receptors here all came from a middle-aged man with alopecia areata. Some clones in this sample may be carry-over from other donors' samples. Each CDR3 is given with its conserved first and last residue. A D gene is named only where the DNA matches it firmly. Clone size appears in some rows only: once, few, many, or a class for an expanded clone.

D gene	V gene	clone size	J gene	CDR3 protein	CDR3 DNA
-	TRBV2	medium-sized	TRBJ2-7	CASSEERAESYEQYF	TGTGCCAGCAGTGAAGAGCGAGCGGAGTCCTACGAGCAGTACTTC
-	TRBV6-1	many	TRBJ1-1	CASSEAEARGTEAFF	TGTGCCAGCAGTGAAGCGGAGGCTCGTGGGACTGAAGCTTTCTTT
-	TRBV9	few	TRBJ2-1	CASSVRGDGRDTSYNEQFF	TGTGCCAGCAGCGTAAGAGGGGACGGGCGGGACACATCCTACAATGAGCAGTTCTTC
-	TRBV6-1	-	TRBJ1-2	CASSRTDSNYGYTF	TGTGCCAGCAGCCGGACAGATTCTAACTATGGCTACACCTTC
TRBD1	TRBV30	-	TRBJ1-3	CARTGGQGTDTIYF	TGTGCCCGCACCGGCGGACAGGGTACAGACACCATATATTTT
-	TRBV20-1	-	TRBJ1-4	CSAHSRGSRREKLFF	TGCAGTGCTCATTCCCGGGGCTCCCGTCGGGAAAAACTGTTTTTT
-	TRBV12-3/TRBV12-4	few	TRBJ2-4	CASRPQRGLDIQYF	TGTGCCAGCAGGCCCCAGAGGGGCTTGGACATTCAGTACTTC
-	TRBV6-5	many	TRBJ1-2	CASSLDGFYGYTF	TGTGCCAGCAGCCTGGACGGGTTCTATGGCTACACCTTC
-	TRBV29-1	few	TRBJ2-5	CSVRGLQETQYF	TGCAGCGTCCGTGGACTCCAAGAGACCCAGTACTTC
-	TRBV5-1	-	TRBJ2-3	CASSLRGLSTDTQYF	TGCGCCAGCAGCTTGAGGGGTCTGAGCACAGATACGCAGTATTTT
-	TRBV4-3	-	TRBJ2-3	CASSQDLAATSTDTQYF	TGCGCCAGCAGCCAAGATCTCGCAGCTACTAGCACAGATACGCAGTATTTT
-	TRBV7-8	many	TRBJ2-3	CASSAQPSTDTQYF	TGTGCCAGCAGCGCTCAACCAAGCACAGATACGCAGTATTTT
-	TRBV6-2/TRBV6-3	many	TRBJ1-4	CASRRFSGTNEKLFF	TGTGCCAGCCGCCGATTTTCTGGAACTAATGAAAAACTGTTTTTT
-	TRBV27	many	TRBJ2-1	CASSLRARSSYNEQFF	TGTGCCAGCAGTTTACGGGCCCGGAGCTCCTACAATGAGCAGTTCTTC
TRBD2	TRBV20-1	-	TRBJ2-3	CSASSGRQGDTQYF	TGCAGTGCTTCTAGCGGGAGGCAGGGAGATACGCAGTATTTT
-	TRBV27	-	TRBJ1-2	CASRAHTTANYGYTF	TGTGCCAGCAGAGCCCACACGACCGCTAACTATGGCTACACCTTC
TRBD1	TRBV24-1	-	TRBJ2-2	CATSDAGTANTGELFF	TGTGCCACCAGTGATGCCGGGACAGCGAACACCGGGGAGCTGTTTTTT
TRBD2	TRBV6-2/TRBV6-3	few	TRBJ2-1	CASSYLVLAGRSYNEQFF	TGTGCCAGCAGTTACTTAGTTCTAGCGGGACGGTCCTACAATGAGCAGTTCTTC
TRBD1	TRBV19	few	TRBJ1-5	CASSIWTGDQPQHF	TGTGCCAGTAGTATATGGACAGGGGATCAGCCCCAGCATTTT
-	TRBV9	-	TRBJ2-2	CASSVLGLTGELFF	TGTGCCAGCAGCGTCCTCGGGTTAACCGGGGAGCTGTTTTTT
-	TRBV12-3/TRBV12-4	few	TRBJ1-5	CASSLAGSNQPQHF	TGTGCCAGCAGTTTAGCAGGGAGCAATCAGCCCCAGCATTTT
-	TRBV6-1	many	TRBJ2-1	CASRHNSGGGEQFF	TGTGCCAGCAGGCACAATAGCGGTGGGGGTGAGCAGTTCTTC
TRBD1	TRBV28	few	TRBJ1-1	CASSFLPRGQGGKTEAFF	TGTGCCAGCAGTTTCCTCCCCCGGGGACAGGGGGGAAAAACTGAAGCTTTCTTT
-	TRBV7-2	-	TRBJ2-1	CASSLYEGNEQFF	TGTGCCAGCAGCTTATATGAGGGGAATGAGCAGTTCTTC
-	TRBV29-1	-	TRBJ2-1	CSVGVGFHEQFF	TGCAGCGTTGGTGTGGGCTTTCATGAGCAGTTCTTC
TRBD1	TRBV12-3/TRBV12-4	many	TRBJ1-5	CASTGQENSNQPQHF	TGTGCCAGCACCGGACAGGAGAATAGCAATCAGCCCCAGCATTTT
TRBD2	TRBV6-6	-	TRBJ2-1	CASRYGLAGGRSYNEQFF	TGTGCCAGCAGATATGGACTAGCGGGAGGGCGGTCCTACAATGAGCAGTTCTTC